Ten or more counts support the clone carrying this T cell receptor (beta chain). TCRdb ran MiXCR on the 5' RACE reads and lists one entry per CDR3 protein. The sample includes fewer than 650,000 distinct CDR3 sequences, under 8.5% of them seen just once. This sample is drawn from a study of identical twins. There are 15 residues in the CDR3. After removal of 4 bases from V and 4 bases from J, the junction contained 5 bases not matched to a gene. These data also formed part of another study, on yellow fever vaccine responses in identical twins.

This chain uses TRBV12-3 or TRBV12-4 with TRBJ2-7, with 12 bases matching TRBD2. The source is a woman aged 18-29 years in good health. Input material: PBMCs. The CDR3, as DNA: TGTGCCAGCAGTTGGACTAGCGGGAAGGGTTACGAGCAGTACTTC. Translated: CASSWTSGKGYEQYF.